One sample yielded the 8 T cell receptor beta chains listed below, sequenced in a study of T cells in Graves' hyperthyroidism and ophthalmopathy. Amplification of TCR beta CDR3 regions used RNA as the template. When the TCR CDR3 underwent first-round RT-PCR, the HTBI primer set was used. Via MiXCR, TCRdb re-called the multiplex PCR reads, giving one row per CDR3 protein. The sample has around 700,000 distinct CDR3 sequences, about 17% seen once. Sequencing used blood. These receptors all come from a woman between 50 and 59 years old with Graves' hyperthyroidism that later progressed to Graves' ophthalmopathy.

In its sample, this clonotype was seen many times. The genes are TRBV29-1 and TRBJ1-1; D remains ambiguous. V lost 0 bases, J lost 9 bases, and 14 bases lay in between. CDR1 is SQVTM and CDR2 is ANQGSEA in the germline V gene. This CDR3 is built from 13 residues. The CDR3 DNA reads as TGCAGCGTTGAAGACAATAGCGGGATTCAAGCTTTCTTT. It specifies CSVEDNSGIQAFF.

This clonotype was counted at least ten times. The CDR3 reads CASSRPASGSYNEQFF. The DNA of the CDR3 is TGTGCCAGCAGCCGCCCGGCTAGCGGCTCCTACAATGAGCAGTTCTTC. The chain carries TRBV7-3 and TRBJ2-1, with 7 bases matching TRBD2. This CDR3 region has 16 residues. Per the germline V gene, CDR1 is SGHTA and CDR2 is FQGTGA. The V gene end was trimmed by 5 bases and the J gene end by 0 bases; junction bases not matched to a gene: 7.

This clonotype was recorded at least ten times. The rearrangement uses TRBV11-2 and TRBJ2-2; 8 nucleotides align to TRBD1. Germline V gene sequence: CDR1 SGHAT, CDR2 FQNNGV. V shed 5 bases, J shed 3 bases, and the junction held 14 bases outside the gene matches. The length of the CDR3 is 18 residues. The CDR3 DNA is TGTGCCAGCAGCCCTATATGGCCCAGGGGGCGCGACACCGGGGAGCTGTTTTTT. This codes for CASSPIWPRGRDTGELFF.

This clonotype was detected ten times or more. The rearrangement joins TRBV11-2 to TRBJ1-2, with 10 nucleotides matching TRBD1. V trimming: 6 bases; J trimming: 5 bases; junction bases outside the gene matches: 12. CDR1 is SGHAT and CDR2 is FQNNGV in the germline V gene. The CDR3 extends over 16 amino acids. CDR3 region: CASSSSDRGPGYGYTF. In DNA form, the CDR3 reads TGTGCCAGCAGTTCGAGCGACAGGGGGCCGGGATATGGCTACACCTTC.

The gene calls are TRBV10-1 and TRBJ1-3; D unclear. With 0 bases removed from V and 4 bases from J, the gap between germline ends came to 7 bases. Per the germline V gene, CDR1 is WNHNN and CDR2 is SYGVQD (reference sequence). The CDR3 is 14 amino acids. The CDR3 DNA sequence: TGCGCCAGCAGTGAGTCAATAGGAGGAAACACCATATATTTT. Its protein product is CASSESIGGNTIYF.

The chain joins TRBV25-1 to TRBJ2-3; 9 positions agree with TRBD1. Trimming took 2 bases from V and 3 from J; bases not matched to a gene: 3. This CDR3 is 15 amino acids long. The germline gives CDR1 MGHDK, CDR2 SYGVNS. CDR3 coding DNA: TGTGCCAGCAGTGAACTGGGACAGGGAACAGATACGCAGTATTTT. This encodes CASSELGQGTDTQYF.

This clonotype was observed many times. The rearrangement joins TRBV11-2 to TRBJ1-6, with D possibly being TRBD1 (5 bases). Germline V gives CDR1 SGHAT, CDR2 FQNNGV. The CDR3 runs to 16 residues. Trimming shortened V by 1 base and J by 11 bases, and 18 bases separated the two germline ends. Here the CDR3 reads CASSLVPAGPRTPLHF. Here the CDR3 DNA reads TGTGCCAGCAGCTTAGTCCCCGCAGGGCCCAGGACACCCCTCCACTTT.

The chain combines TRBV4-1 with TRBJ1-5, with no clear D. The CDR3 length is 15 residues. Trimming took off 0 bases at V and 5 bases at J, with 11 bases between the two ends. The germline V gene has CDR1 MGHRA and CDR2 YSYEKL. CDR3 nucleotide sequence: TGCGCCAGCAGCCAAGATCGACGGTCCGATCAGCCCCAGCATTTT. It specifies CASSQDRRSDQPQHF.